The text below deals with one T cell receptor beta chain. Original processing notes: Estimated nucleated cell counts came from reference gene primer amplification. TCRdb keeps only in-frame clones here, not all; method: immunoSEQ multiplex PCR. V and J calls and clone size are given by that table; D and trimming were obtained from the DNA. The table lists fewer than 150,000 clones, around 76% of them singletons. The sample comes from a study of blood T cell repertoires in COVID-19. Study in general: Acute-phase and convalescent COVID-19 samples originated in the United States, Italy and Spain. In each case, the material was cDNA or gDNA derived from T cells, B-cell-depleted T cells, or PBMCs.

Input material: peripheral blood. This clonotype originated in a human donor in a cohort sampled during active COVID-19.

The CDR3 nucleotides are TGTGCCACCAGCAGAGGTCTGCGTGGCAGGGCCTCTGGCCAAGGGTCTGGCTACACCTTC. As protein: CATSRGLRGRASGQGSGYTF. The chain carries TRBV15 and TRBJ1-2, with a weak D call TRBD1 (5 bases). Germline CDR1 and CDR2: LNHNV and YYDKDF (reference sequence). This CDR3 has 20 residues. The V and J ends lost 1 base and 7 bases respectively, with 31 bases between them.